Included here is one TCR beta chain sequence, with context. One base away lies a much larger clone, so this may be a sequencing read error. Individual cDNA molecules received unique molecular identifiers in the library. TCRdb analysed the RACE reads with MiXCR anew, one entry per CDR3 protein. The sample shows around 110,000 distinct CDR3 sequences, around 10% of them seen only once. The CDR3 is 16 residues long. CDR1 is MGHRA, CDR2 YSYEKL, per germline. The sample is drawn from a study of human T cells and chemical hapten exposure. Time point of the sample: patch test 1, 2 weeks after DPC sensitization. The treatment denotes: therapeutic diphenylcyclopropenone sensitization with weekly scalp DPC. The template was total RNA from unfractionated whole blood.

The chain has TRBV4-1 and TRBJ1-2; perhaps TRBD1 as D (6 bases). The sequencing used whole blood, collected in connection with sensitization to the hapten diphenylcyclopropenone (DPC). The receptor comes from a woman aged 50 to 60 with alopecia areata. Some clones in this sample may be carry-over from other donors' samples. CDR3 bases: TGCGCCAGCAGCCCGGAACAGGGTATAATTAACTATGGCTACGCCTTC. This encodes CASSPEQGIINYGYAF.